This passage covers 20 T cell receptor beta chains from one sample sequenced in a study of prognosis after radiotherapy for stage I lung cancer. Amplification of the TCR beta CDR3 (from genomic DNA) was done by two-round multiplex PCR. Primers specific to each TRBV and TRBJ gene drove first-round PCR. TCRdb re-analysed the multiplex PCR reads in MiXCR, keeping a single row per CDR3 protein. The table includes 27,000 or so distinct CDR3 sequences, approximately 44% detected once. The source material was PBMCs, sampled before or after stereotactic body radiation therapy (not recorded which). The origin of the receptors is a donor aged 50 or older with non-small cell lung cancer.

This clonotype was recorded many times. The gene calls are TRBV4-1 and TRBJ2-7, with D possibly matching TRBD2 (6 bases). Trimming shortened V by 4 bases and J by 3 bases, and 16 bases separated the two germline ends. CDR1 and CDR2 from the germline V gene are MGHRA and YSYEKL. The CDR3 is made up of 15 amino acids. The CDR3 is CASSRERTGVYEQYF. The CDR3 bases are TGCGCCAGCAGCCGAGAAAGGACGGGGGTCTACGAGCAGTACTTC.

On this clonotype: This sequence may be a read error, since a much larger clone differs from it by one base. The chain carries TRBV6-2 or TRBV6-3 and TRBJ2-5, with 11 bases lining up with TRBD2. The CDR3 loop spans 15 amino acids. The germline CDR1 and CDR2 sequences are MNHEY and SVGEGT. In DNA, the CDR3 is TGTGCCAGCAGGGCTCTTAGCGGGGGGGGGGAGACCCGGTACTTC. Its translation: CASRALSGGGETRYF.

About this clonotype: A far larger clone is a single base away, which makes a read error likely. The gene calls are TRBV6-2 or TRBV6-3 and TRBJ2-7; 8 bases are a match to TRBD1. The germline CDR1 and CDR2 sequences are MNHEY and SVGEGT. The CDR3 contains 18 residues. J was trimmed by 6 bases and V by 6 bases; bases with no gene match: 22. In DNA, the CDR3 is TGTGCCAGCAGCCAAGAATCCTCTAGGCAGGGGGCAAATGGCGAGCAGTACTTC. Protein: CASSQESSRQGANGEQYF.

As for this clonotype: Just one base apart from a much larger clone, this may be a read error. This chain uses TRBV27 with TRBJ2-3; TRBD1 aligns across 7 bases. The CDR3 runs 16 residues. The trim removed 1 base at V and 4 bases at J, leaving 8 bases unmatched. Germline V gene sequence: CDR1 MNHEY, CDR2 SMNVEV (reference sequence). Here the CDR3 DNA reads TGTGCCAGCAGTTTATTCTCGCGACAGGGTCCAGATACGCAGTATTTT. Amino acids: CASSLFSRQGPDTQYF.

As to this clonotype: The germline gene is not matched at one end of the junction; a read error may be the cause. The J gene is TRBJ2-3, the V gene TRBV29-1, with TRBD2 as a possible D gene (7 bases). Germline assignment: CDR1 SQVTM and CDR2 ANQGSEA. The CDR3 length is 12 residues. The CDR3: CRVGGGTDTQYF. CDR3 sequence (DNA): TGCAGAGTTGGGGGGGGCACAGATACACAGTATTTT.

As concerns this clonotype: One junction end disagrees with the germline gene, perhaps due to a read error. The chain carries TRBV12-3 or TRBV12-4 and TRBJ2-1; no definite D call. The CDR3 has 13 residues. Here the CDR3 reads CAISLGGPVEQFF. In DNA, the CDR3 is TGTGCCATCAGTTTAGGTGGCCCGGTGGAGCAGTTCTTC.

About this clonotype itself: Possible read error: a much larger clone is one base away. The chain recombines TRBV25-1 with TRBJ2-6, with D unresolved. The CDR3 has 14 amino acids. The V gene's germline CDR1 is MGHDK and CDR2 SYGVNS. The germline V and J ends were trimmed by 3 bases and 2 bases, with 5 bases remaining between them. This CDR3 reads CASSDIPGANVLTF. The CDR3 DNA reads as TGTGCCAGCAGTGACATCCCTGGGGCCAACGTCCTGACTTTC.

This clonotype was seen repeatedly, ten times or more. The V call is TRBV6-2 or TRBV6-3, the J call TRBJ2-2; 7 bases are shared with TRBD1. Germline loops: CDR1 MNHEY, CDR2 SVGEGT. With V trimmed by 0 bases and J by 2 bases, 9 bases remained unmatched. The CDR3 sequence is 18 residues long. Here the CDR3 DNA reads TGTGCCAGCAGTTACTCGTTGATTGGGACAGCTAACACCGGGGAGCTGTTTTTT. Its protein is CASSYSLIGTANTGELFF.

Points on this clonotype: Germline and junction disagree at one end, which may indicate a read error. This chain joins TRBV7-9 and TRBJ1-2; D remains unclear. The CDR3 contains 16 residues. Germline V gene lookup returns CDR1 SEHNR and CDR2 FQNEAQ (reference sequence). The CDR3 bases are TGTGCTAGCAGCTTAACTGGTACAGCTGCTACCTATGGCTACACCTTC. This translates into CASSLTGTAATYGYTF.

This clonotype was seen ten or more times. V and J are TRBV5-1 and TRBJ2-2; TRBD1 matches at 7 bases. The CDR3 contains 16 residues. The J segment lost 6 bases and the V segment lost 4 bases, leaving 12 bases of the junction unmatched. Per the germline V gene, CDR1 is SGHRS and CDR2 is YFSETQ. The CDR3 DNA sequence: TGCGCCAGCAGCACGTCTCCGGGACAGCCATCCGGGGAGCTGTTTTTT. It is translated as CASSTSPGQPSGELFF.

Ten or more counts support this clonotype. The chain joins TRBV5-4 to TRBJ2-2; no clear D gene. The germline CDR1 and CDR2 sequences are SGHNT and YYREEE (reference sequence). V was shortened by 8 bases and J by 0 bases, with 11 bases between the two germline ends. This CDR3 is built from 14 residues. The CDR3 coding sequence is TGTGCCAGTCAACGGGCCTCGAACACCGGGGAGCTGTTTTTT. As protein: CASQRASNTGELFF.

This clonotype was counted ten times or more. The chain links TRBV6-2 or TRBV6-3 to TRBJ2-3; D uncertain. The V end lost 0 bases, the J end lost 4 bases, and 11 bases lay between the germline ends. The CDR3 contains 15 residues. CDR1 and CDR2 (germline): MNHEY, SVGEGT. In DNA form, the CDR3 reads TGTGCCAGCAGTTACTCGAAAGTCGCGGCAGATACGCAGTATTTT. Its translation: CASSYSKVAADTQYF.

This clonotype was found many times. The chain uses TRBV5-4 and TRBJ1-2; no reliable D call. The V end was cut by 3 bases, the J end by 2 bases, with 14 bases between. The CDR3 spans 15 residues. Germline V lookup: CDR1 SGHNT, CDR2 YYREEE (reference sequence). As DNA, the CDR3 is TGTGCCAGCAGCTCGATGTCGGACGGAAACTATGGCTACACCTTC. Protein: CASSSMSDGNYGYTF.

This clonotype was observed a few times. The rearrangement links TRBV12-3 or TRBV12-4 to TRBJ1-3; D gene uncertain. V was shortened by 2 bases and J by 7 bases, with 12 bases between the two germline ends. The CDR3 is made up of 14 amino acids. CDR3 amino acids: CASSLKLGRNTIYF. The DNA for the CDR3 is TGTGCCAGCAGTTTAAAGCTGGGTAGGAACACCATATATTTT.

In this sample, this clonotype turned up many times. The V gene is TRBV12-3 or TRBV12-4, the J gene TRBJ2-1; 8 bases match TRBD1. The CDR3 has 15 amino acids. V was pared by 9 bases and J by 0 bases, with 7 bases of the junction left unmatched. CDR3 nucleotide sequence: TGTGCCAGTAATTCTCAGGGGGCCTCCTACAATGAGCAGTTCTTC. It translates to CASNSQGASYNEQFF.

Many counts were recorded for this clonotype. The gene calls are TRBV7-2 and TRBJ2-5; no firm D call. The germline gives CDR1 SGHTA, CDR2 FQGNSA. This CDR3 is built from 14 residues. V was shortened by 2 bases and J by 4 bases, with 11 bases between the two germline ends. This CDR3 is CASSLLQRLETQYF. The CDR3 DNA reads TGTGCCAGCAGCTTACTTCAGCGATTAGAGACCCAGTACTTC.

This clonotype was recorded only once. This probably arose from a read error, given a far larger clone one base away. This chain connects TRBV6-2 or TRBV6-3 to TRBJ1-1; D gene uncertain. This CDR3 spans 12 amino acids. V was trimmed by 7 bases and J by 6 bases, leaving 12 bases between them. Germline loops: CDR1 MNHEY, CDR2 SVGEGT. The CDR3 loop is CASTESGAEAFF. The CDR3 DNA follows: TGTGCCAGCACCGAGAGTGGGGCTGAAGCTTTCTTT.

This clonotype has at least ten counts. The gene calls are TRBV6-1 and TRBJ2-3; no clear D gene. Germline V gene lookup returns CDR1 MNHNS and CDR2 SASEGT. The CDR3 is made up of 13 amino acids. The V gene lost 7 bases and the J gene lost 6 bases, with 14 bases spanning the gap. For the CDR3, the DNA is TGTGCCAGCACGGCAGGTCAAACTGATACGCAGTATTTT. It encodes CASTAGQTDTQYF.

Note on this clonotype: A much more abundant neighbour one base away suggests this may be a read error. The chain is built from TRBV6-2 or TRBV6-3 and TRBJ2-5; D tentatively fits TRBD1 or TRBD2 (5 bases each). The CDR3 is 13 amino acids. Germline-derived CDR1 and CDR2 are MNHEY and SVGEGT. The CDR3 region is CASSVSVGENQYF. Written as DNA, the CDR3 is TGTGCCAGCAGTGTTTCCGTGGGGGAGAACCAGTACTTC.

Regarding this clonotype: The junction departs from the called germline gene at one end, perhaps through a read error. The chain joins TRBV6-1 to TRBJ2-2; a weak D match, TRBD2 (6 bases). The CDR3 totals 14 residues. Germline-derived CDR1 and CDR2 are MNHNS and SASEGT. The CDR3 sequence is CASRRDLNTGELFF. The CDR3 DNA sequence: TGTGCCAGCAGGCGGGACCTCAACACCGGGGAGCTTTTTTTT.